Listed below are T cell receptor beta chains from one sample, sequenced in a study of T cells after yellow fever vaccination. MiXCR was run by TCRdb on the 5' RACE reads, yielding one entry per CDR3 protein. Altogether a few hundred thousand distinct CDR3 sequences are present, 6.8% being singletons, with the ten largest covering over 15%. This sample comprised PBMCs, obtained around 45 days after the first yellow fever vaccination. The receptors stem from a man aged 18-30 years who received the YFV17D yellow fever vaccine. Each CDR3 is given with its conserved first and last residue. Each record gives: D gene, J gene, clone size, V gene, CDR3 protein, CDR3 DNA. The D gene is left open where the match is weak. The size entry is marked missing in some rows and otherwise reads once, few, many or a size class.

TRBD1 TRBJ2-5 few TRBV6-5 CASSSYGTGDERTQYF TGTGCCAGCAGTTCATACGGGACAGGGGACGAGAGAACCCAGTACTTC
NA TRBJ2-2 few TRBV7-2 CASSPRQVFTGELFF TGTGCCAGCAGCCCGCGACAGGTGTTCACCGGGGAGCTGTTTTTT
TRBD2 TRBJ2-3 NA TRBV11-1 CASIPGVAGPSGADTQYF TGTGCCAGCATCCCCGGGGTAGCGGGGCCCTCGGGGGCAGATACGCAGTATTTT
TRBD1 TRBJ2-5 NA TRBV5-1 CASSLIPGQGFQIRTQYF TGCGCCAGCAGCTTGATCCCGGGACAGGGGTTTCAAATTCGGACCCAGTACTTC
TRBD1 TRBJ2-1 NA TRBV4-3 CASSQIDRGSYNEQFF TGCGCCAGCAGCCAAATCGACAGGGGCTCCTACAATGAGCAGTTCTTC
NA TRBJ2-7 NA TRBV29-1 CSVVGGGHQSSYEQYF TGCAGCGTTGTAGGGGGGGGCCACCAAAGCTCCTACGAGCAGTACTTC
NA TRBJ1-6 NA TRBV18 CASSPAGNSPLHF TGTGCCAGCTCACCAGCGGGTAATTCACCCCTCCACTTT
TRBD1 TRBJ1-2 NA TRBV7-9 CASSVRDRGYYGYTF TGTGCCAGCAGCGTCCGGGACAGGGGTTATTATGGCTACACCTTC
NA TRBJ1-4 NA TRBV5-6 CASSLAVNSHNEKLFF TGTGCCAGCAGCTTGGCCGTAAATAGTCATAATGAAAAACTGTTTTTT
NA TRBJ1-6 NA TRBV6-1 CASSPPLGGEDSPLHF TGTGCCAGCAGTCCCCCACTCGGGGGAGAAGATTCACCCCTCCACTTT
TRBD2 TRBJ2-7 many TRBV20-1 CSAVSGGLSYEQYF TGCAGTGCGGTTAGCGGGGGCCTCTCCTACGAGCAGTACTTC
TRBD2 TRBJ2-3 NA TRBV4-3 CASSQEQRGGLDTQYF TGCGCCAGCAGCCAAGAACAGCGGGGGGGCCTCGATACGCAGTATTTT
NA TRBJ1-1 few TRBV14 CASSQDRGRVTEAFF TGTGCCAGCAGCCAAGATCGTGGTAGAGTGACTGAAGCTTTCTTT
NA TRBJ1-1 NA TRBV20-1 CSARDFKGQRTEAFF TGCAGTGCTAGAGATTTTAAGGGCCAGAGGACTGAAGCTTTCTTT
NA TRBJ2-3 NA TRBV10-3 CAISDDRFGRLGSADTQYF TGTGCCATCAGTGATGATCGTTTCGGCCGTCTCGGTTCCGCAGATACGCAGTATTTT
TRBD2 TRBJ2-7 many TRBV4-2 CASSQGSGGEYYEQYF TGTGCCAGCAGCCAAGGCTCCGGGGGGGAGTACTACGAGCAGTACTTC
NA TRBJ2-1 NA TRBV5-1 CASSLIDLNEQFF TGCGCCAGCAGCTTGATTGACCTCAATGAGCAGTTCTTC
TRBD1 TRBJ2-7 few TRBV20-1 CSARDPRQGAPYEQYF TGCAGTGCTAGAGATCCCAGACAGGGCGCGCCCTACGAGCAGTACTTC
NA TRBJ2-6 NA TRBV18 CASSPPPGFPDYSGANVLTF TGTGCCAGCTCACCACCCCCTGGTTTCCCGGACTACTCTGGGGCCAACGTCCTGACTTTC
TRBD1 TRBJ2-3 many TRBV4-3 CASSLQGNTADTQYF TGCGCCAGCAGCCTACAGGGGAATACAGCAGATACGCAGTATTTT
TRBD1 TRBJ1-3 NA TRBV20-1 CSAPDRGTRNTIYF TGCAGTGCTCCGGACAGGGGCACCCGAAACACCATATATTTT